A single TCR beta chain is shown here with its context. Its target is not known. Using immunoSEQ multiplex PCR, the repertoire was profiled, and TCRdb retains in-frame clones only, with some absent. The sample consists of under 1,100,000 clones, about 74% of them appearing once. These data belong to a study of shared clonotypes between healthy human individuals. It was into CD45RA+ naive and CD45RA-negative memory subsets that the CD4+ cells were split. Findings of the study overall: Generation probabilities were higher for clonotypes shared across all four sorted-subset donors than for unshared ones. Generally, estimated richness proved larger in naive subsets than it did in memory subsets.

This CDR3 is 15 amino acids long. The germline V gene encodes CDR1 MNHNS and CDR2 SASEGT. V lost 7 bases and J lost 4, with 17 bases in between. The origin of this receptor is a man aged 18-30 years in good health. Sequenced sample: memory CD4+ T cells sorted from blood. The subset was: CD45RA-negative fraction. The rearrangement joins TRBV6-1 to TRBJ1-5, with a possible D match to TRBD1 (5 bases). The CDR3 here is CASTATGTVNQPQHF. For the CDR3, the DNA is TGTGCCAGCACCGCCACCGGGACGGTGAATCAGCCCCAGCATTTT.